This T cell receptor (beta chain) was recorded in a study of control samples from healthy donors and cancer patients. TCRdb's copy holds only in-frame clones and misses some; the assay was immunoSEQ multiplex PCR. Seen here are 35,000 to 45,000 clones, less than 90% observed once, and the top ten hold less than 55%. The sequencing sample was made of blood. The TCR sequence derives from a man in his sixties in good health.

CDR3 DNA: TGTGCCAGCAGCATGTCGAGGGCGTCTGGGGCCAACGTCCTGACTTTC. It translates to CASSMSRASGANVLTF. This chain connects TRBV21-1 to TRBJ2-6; the D call in the table, TRBD2, was not verified against the DNA. TRBV21-1 is noted as a pseudogene. The CDR3 runs 16 residues.